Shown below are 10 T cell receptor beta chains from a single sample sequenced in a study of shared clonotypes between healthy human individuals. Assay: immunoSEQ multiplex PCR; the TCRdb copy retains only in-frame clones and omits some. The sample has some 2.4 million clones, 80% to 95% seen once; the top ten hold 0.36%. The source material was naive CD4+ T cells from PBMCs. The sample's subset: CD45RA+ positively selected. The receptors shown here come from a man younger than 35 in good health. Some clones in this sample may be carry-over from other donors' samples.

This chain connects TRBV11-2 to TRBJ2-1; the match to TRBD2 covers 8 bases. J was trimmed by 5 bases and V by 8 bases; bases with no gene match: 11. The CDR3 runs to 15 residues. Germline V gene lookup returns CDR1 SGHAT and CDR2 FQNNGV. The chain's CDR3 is CASLATSGKHNEQFF. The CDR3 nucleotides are TGTGCCAGCCTAGCAACTAGCGGAAAACACAATGAGCAGTTCTTC.

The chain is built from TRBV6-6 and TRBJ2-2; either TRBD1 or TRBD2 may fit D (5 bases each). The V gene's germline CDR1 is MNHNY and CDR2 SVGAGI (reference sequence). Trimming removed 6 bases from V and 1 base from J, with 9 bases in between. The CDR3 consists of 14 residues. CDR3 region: CASSWDLNTGELFF. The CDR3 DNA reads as TGTGCCAGCAGCTGGGACCTGAACACCGGGGAGCTGTTTTTT.

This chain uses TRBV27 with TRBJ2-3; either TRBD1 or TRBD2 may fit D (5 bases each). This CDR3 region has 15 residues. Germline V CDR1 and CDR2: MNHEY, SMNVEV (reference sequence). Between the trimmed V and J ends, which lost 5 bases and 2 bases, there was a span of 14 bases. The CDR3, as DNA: TGTGCCAGCAGTCCCTCTGGGGGAGACACAGATACGCAGTATTTT. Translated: CASSPSGGDTDTQYF.

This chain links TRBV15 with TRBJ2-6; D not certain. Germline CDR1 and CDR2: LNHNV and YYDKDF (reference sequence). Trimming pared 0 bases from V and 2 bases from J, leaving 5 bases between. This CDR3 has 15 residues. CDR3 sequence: CATSRDAAGANVLTF. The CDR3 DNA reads TGTGCCACCAGCAGAGATGCGGCTGGGGCCAACGTCCTGACTTTC.

The CDR3 reads CASKGQEGQPYNEQFF. The CDR3 coding sequence is TGCGCCAGCAAAGGGCAAGAGGGGCAGCCTTACAATGAGCAGTTCTTC. The gene calls are TRBV5-1 and TRBJ2-1; D is tentatively TRBD1 or TRBD2 (5 bases each). V lost 6 bases and J 4 bases, leaving 20 bases between the germline ends. The CDR3 loop spans 16 amino acids. From germline, CDR1 is SGHRS and CDR2 YFSETQ.

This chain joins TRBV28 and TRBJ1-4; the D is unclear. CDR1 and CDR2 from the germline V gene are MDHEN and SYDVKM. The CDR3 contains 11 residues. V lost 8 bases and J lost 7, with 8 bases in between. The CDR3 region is CASGGSEKLFF. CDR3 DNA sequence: TGTGCCAGCGGCGGGAGTGAAAAACTGTTTTTT.

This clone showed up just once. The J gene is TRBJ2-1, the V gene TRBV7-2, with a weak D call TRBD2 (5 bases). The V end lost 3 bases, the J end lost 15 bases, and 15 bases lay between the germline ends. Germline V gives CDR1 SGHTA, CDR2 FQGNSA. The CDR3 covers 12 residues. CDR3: CASSFDPPGLFF. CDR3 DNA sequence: TGTGCCAGCAGCTTTGACCCCCCGGGATTGTTCTTC.

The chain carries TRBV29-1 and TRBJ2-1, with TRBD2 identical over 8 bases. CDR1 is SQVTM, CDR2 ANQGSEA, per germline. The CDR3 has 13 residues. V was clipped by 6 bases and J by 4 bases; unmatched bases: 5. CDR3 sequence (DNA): TGCAGCGTCGGGACTAGTACTTACAATGAGCAGTTCTTC. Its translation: CSVGTSTYNEQFF.

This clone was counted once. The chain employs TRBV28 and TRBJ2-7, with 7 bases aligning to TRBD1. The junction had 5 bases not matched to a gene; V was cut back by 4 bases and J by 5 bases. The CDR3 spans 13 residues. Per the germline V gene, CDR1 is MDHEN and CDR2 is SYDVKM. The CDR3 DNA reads TGTGCCAGCAGTTCCGGACAGGCCGACGAGCAGTACTTC. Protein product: CASSSGQADEQYF.

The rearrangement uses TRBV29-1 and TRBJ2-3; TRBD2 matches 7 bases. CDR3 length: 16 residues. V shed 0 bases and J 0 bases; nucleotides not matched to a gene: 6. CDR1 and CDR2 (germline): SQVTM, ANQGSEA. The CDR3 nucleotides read TGCAGCGTTGAAGATCGGGCTAGCGGTAGCACAGATACGCAGTATTTT. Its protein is CSVEDRASGSTDTQYF.